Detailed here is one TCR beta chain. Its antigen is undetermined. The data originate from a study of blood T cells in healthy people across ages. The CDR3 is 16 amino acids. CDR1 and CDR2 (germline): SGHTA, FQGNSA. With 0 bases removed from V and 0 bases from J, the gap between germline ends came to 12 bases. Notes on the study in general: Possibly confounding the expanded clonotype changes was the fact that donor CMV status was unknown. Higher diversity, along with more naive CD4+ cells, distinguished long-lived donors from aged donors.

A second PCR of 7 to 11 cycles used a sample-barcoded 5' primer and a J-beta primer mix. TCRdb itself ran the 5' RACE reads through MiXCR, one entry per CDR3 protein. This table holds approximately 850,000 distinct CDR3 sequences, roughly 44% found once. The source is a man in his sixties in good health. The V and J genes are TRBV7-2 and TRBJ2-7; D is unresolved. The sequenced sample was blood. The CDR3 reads CASSLALGRRSYEQYF. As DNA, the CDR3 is TGTGCCAGCAGCTTAGCGTTGGGCAGACGCTCCTACGAGCAGTACTTC.